This T cell receptor beta chain was sequenced in a study of shared clonotypes between healthy human individuals. Trimming stripped 7 bases from V and 5 bases from J, with 20 bases between. The CDR3 contains 15 residues. Germline V CDR1 and CDR2: SGHTA, FQGNSA. Donors, without exception, were Caucasian adults residing in Nashville, Tennessee. At a deep level, the assay was run. Using immunoSEQ multiplex PCR, the repertoire was profiled, and TCRdb retains in-frame clones only, with some absent. This repertoire shows approximately 2.5 million clones, approximately 90% found once; its top ten account for 0.13% to 0.15%.

The sequenced sample was naive CD4+ T cells sorted from blood. Subset described: CD45RA+ positively selected. The rearrangement links TRBV7-2 to TRBJ2-5, with D tentatively TRBD2 (7 bases). The sequence derives from a man between 18 and 29 years old in good health. The CDR3 here is CASKRGGGPVETQYF. Written as DNA, the CDR3 is TGTGCCAGCAAAAGGGGGGGAGGGCCAGTTGAGACCCAGTACTTC.